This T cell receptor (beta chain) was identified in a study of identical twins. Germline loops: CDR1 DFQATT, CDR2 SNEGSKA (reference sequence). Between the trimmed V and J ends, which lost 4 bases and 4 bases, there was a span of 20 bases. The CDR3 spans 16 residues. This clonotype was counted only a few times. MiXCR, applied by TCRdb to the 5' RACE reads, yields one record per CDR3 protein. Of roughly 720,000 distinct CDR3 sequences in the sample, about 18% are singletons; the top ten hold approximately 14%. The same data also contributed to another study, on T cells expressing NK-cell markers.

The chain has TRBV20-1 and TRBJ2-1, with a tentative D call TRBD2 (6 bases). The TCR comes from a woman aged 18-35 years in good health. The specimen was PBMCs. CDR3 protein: CSATPFGAGTYNEQFF. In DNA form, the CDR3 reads TGCAGTGCTACGCCATTCGGGGCGGGGACTTACAATGAGCAGTTCTTC.